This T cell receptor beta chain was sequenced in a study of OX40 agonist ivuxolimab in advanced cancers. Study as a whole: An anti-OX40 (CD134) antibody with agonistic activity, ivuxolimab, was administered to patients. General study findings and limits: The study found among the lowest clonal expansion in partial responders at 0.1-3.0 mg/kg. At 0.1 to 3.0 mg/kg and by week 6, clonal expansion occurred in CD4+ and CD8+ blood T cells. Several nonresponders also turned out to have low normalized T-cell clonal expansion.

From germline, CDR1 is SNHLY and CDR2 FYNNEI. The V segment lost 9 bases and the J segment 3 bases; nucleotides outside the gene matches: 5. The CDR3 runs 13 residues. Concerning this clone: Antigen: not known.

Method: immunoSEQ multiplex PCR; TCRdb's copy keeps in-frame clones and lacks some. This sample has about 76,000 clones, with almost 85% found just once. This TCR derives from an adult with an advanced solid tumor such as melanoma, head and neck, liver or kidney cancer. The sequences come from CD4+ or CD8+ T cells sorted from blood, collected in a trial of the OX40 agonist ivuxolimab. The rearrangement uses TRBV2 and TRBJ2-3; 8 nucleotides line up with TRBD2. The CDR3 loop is CASLAGETDTQYF. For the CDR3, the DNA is TGTGCCAGTCTAGCGGGCGAGACAGATACGCAGTATTTT.